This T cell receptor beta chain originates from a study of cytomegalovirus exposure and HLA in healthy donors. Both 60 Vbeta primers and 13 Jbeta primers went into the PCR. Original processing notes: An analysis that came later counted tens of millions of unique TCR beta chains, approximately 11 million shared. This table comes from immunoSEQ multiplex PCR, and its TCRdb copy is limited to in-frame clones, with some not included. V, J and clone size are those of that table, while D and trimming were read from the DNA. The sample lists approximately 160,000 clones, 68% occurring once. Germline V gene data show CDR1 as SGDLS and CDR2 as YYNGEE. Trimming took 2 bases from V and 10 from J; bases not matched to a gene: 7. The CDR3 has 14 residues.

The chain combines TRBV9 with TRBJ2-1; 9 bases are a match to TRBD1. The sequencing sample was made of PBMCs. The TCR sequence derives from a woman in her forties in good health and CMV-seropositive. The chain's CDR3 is CASSVVDRGFEQFF. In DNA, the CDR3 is TGTGCCAGCAGCGTCGTGGACAGGGGCTTCGAGCAGTTCTTC.